The 2 T cell receptor beta chains below come from one sample, sequenced in a study of CD8 T cells in ankylosing spondylitis. TCRdb called the 5' RACE reads again in MiXCR, with one record for every CDR3 protein. The data show under 250,000 distinct CDR3 sequences, around 24% seen once. Sequencing was done on a sample of blood, either unsorted or a sorted T cell fraction (not recorded which). The receptors derive from a male donor with ankylosing spondylitis or in good health (not recorded which).

This clonotype was counted many times. The gene calls are TRBV4-1 and TRBJ2-7, with 9 positions matching TRBD2. V lost 4 bases to trimming and J lost 4 bases; unmatched junction nucleotides: 8. Germline V gene data show CDR1 as MGHRA and CDR2 as YSYEKL. This CDR3 is built from 15 residues. CDR3 sequence: CASSPQREAKYEQYF. In nucleotides, the CDR3 is TGCGCCAGCAGCCCGCAGCGGGAGGCTAAGTACGAGCAGTACTTC.

Comment on this clonotype: Being one base from a much bigger clone, this may be a read error. The DNA of the CDR3 is TGTGCCAGCAGGGAGTGGGGGGTGGGAGAGACCCAGTACTTC. Its protein product is CASREWGVGETQYF. V gene TRBV12-3 or TRBV12-4 combines with J gene TRBJ2-5; tentative D call: TRBD2 (6 bases). V lost 6 bases to trimming and J lost 4 bases, with 15 bases between them. CDR3 length: 14 residues.